These 26 T cell receptor beta chains were all obtained from the same sample, sequenced in a study of OX40 agonist ivuxolimab in advanced cancers. Here immunoSEQ multiplex PCR was the method, and the copy in TCRdb shows in-frame clones only, minus some. The sample has 65,000 to 85,000 clones, 80% to 95% seen once. This sample comprised CD4+ or CD8+ T cells sorted from blood, obtained in a trial of the OX40 agonist ivuxolimab. These receptors came from an adult with an advanced solid tumor such as melanoma, head and neck, liver or kidney cancer.

This chain connects TRBV19 to TRBJ2-7; 7 positions match TRBD2. This CDR3 spans 15 amino acids. Losses at the gene ends were 1 base for V and 3 bases for J; bases not matched to a gene: 6. Germline V CDR1 and CDR2: LNHDA, SQIVND (reference sequence). The CDR3 sequence is CASSIAQRELYEQYF. CDR3 nucleotide sequence: TGTGCCAGTAGTATAGCCCAGCGGGAACTCTACGAGCAGTACTTC.

The rearrangement uses TRBV5-1 and TRBJ2-7, with 14 bases fitting TRBD2. Per the germline V gene, CDR1 is SGHRS and CDR2 is YFSETQ. This CDR3 contains 20 residues. Losses at the gene ends were 3 bases for V and 0 bases for J; bases not matched to a gene: 14. CDR3 bases: TGCGCCAGCAGCTCCCGCCCCGGGACTAGCGGGAGCCCTAGCTCCTACGAGCAGTACTTC. As protein: CASSSRPGTSGSPSSYEQYF.

This chain uses TRBV2 with TRBJ2-7; D is tentatively TRBD1 or TRBD2 (6 bases each). V gave up 6 bases and J gave up 2 bases, with 23 bases separating them. Germline V gene sequence: CDR1 SNHLY, CDR2 FYNNEI. The CDR3 consists of 17 residues. CDR3 residues: CASSLRAGPRGPYEQYF. CDR3 bases: TGTGCCAGCAGCCTACGCGCGGGACCCAGGGGTCCCTACGAGCAGTACTTC.

This rearrangement joins TRBV6-6 to TRBJ2-3; 7 bases are a match to TRBD1. This CDR3 region has 14 residues. V was pared by 6 bases and J by 2 bases, with 5 bases of the junction left unmatched. The V gene's germline CDR1 is MNHNY and CDR2 SVGAGI (reference sequence). The CDR3 DNA follows: TGTGCCAGCAGAGGGGACAGAGTCACAGATACGCAGTATTTT. Translating gives CASRGDRVTDTQYF.

V gene TRBV7-8 combines with J gene TRBJ1-1, with D uncertain. Trimming shortened V by 2 bases and J by 0 bases, and 7 bases separated the two germline ends. The CDR3 extends over 14 amino acids. Germline-derived CDR1 and CDR2 are SGHVS and FQNEAQ. The chain's CDR3 is CASSLRQLNTEAFF. CDR3 DNA: TGTGCCAGCAGCTTAAGACAATTGAACACTGAAGCTTTCTTT.

This clone came up a few times. CDR3 sequence reads: CASSLTGAYTEAFF. CDR3 nucleotide sequence: TGTGCCAGTAGCCTGACAGGGGCGTACACTGAAGCTTTCTTT. The rearrangement links TRBV19 to TRBJ1-1; TRBD1 matches 8 bases. CDR3 length equals 14 residues. Germline trimming cut 6 bases from V and 3 bases from J; bases unmatched to any gene: 6. Per the germline V gene, CDR1 is LNHDA and CDR2 is SQIVND (reference sequence).

The rearrangement uses TRBV7-3 and TRBJ1-1, with unresolved D. The CDR3 totals 14 residues. CDR1 is SGHTA and CDR2 is FQGTGA in the germline V gene. Between the trimmed V and J ends, which lost 5 bases and 0 bases, there was a span of 10 bases. This chain's CDR3 is CASSLASLNTEAFF. In DNA form, the CDR3 reads TGTGCCAGCAGCCTCGCCAGCCTGAACACTGAAGCTTTCTTT.

This CDR3 reads CASSLLTQKKYF. The CDR3 DNA sequence: TGTGCCAGCAGCCTTTTAACCCAGAAAAAGTACTTC. The J gene is TRBJ2-5, the V gene TRBV7-9, with D hard to call. Per germline, CDR1 SEHNR and CDR2 FQNEAQ (reference sequence). V was clipped by 5 bases and J by 12 bases, with 16 bases between them. CDR3 length equals 12 residues.

The chain couples TRBV6-6 to TRBJ1-4, with D possibly TRBD1 on 5 matching bases. Trimming stripped 7 bases from V and 7 bases from J, with 13 bases between. From germline, CDR1 is MNHNY and CDR2 SVGAGI (reference sequence). This CDR3 comprises 13 residues. The CDR3 DNA is TGTGCCAGCACGGGACGGGATGTTGAAAAACTGTTTTTT. The encoded protein is CASTGRDVEKLFF.

This clone was seen only a few times. The chain joins TRBV6-6 to TRBJ1-1; TRBD1 is a possible D gene (5 bases). Looked up from germline, CDR1 is MNHNY and CDR2 is SVGAGI (reference sequence). This CDR3 comprises 13 residues. V was trimmed by 5 bases and J by 4 bases, leaving 11 bases between them. The CDR3: CASSIQGGTEAFF. The CDR3 region has the DNA TGTGCCAGCAGTATTCAGGGAGGCACTGAAGCTTTCTTT.

The rearrangement joins TRBV30 to TRBJ1-2, with a weak D call TRBD1 (5 bases). This CDR3 contains 16 residues. The ends were cut back, 0 bases at V and 6 bases at J, with 20 bases in the middle. The germline V gene encodes CDR1 GTSNPN and CDR2 SVGIG (reference sequence). The CDR3 bases are TGTGCCTGGAGTGTACGGAGAGGGGCACCTCTGGATGGCTACACCTTC. Its protein is CAWSVRRGAPLDGYTF.

The chain combines TRBV10-3 with TRBJ2-2; a weak D match, TRBD2 (7 bases). The germline V gene has CDR1 ENHRY and CDR2 SYGVKD. Trimming pared 6 bases from V and 5 bases from J, leaving 13 bases between. This CDR3 has 14 amino acids. CDR3 residues: CAISLGGGTGELFF. In nucleotides, the CDR3 is TGTGCCATCAGCCTAGGGGGAGGGACCGGGGAGCTGTTTTTT.

CDR3 bases: TGTGCCAGCAAAGATGACCTCTATGGCTACACCTTC. It encodes CASKDDLYGYTF. The chain is built from TRBV2 and TRBJ1-2; D remains unclear. Trimming took 7 bases from V and 4 from J, leaving 10 bases between them. The V gene's germline CDR1 is SNHLY and CDR2 FYNNEI. The CDR3 sequence is 12 residues long.

The rearrangement links TRBV5-4 to TRBJ2-5; 8 bases are shared with TRBD1. This CDR3 is built from 13 residues. The germline V gene has CDR1 SGHNT and CDR2 YYREEE (reference sequence). The V segment lost 5 bases and the J segment 3 bases; nucleotides outside the gene matches: 3. The CDR3 DNA follows: TGTGCCAGCAGTCGACAGGGGAAAGAGACCCAGTACTTC. Translating gives CASSRQGKETQYF.

This clone was seen only once. The chain has TRBV11-2 and TRBJ2-1; 7 bases line up with TRBD2. The CDR3 covers 16 residues. The ends lost 3 bases at V and 8 bases at J; junction bases unmatched: 13. Germline loops: CDR1 SGHAT, CDR2 FQNNGV. The CDR3: CASSLFRRGGVDEQFF. The DNA of the CDR3 is TGTGCCAGCAGCTTGTTTAGGCGGGGAGGGGTCGATGAGCAGTTCTTC.

J is TRBJ2-1 and V is TRBV18, with unresolved D. The CDR3 is made up of 14 amino acids. Trimming shortened V by 2 bases and J by 10 bases, and 15 bases separated the two germline ends. CDR1 is KGHSH, CDR2 LQKENI, per germline. CDR3 DNA: TGTGCCAGCTCACCAATTGACGGGTGGGGAGAGCAGTTCTTC. Its protein product is CASSPIDGWGEQFF.

The chain is built from TRBV9 and TRBJ1-4; a possible D gene is TRBD1 (5 bases). V shed 2 bases and J shed 3 bases, with 8 bases lying between them. CDR1 SGDLS and CDR2 YYNGEE come from the germline V gene. This CDR3 contains 14 residues. The CDR3: CASSVGVSNEKLFF. The CDR3 DNA sequence: TGTGCCAGCAGCGTGGGGGTTTCTAATGAAAAACTGTTTTTT.

The chain recombines TRBV13 with TRBJ1-3, with D perhaps matching TRBD1 (6 bases). Germline loops: CDR1 PRHDT, CDR2 FYEKMQ (reference sequence). The V and J ends lost 4 bases and 0 bases respectively, with 16 bases between them. The CDR3 is made up of 17 amino acids. DNA for the CDR3: TGTGCCAGCAGCTCGACTCCCGGACAGAACTCTGGAAACACCATATATTTT. Translating it yields CASSSTPGQNSGNTIYF. Variable domain in full (rest from reference TRBV13 and TRBJ1-3): AAGVIQSPRHLIKEKRETATLKCYPIPRHDTVYWYQQGPGQDPQFLISFYEKMQSDKGSIPDRFSAQQFSDYHSELNMSSLELGDSALYFCASSSTPGQNSGNTIYFGEGSWLTVV.

The rearrangement joins TRBV7-9 to TRBJ2-5; D not certain. Per germline, CDR1 SEHNR and CDR2 FQNEAQ (reference sequence). The CDR3 contains 14 residues. Trimming shortened V by 5 bases and J by 7 bases, and 17 bases separated the two germline ends. The CDR3 DNA reads TGTGCCAGCAGCCTAGACTCGACCATGGGGACCCAGTACTTC. Its translation: CASSLDSTMGTQYF.

The chain recombines TRBV9 with TRBJ2-7; D is undetermined. Trimming shortened V by 0 bases and J by 5 bases, and 18 bases separated the two germline ends. The CDR3 is 16 residues long. The germline gives CDR1 SGDLS, CDR2 YYNGEE. CDR3 sequence (DNA): TGTGCCAGCAGCGTAGCCCTCTTTGGGAATGCCGACGAGCAGTACTTC. It translates to CASSVALFGNADEQYF.

This sequence joins TRBV25-1 and TRBJ2-7; D remains ambiguous. This CDR3 region has 12 residues. Germline V CDR1 and CDR2: MGHDK, SYGVNS. Trimming stripped 7 bases from V and 3 bases from J, with 10 bases between. The CDR3 sequence is CASMGSGYEQYF. CDR3 nucleotides: TGTGCCAGCATGGGTTCGGGCTACGAGCAGTACTTC.

The chain carries TRBV10-2 and TRBJ2-2; the match to TRBD2 covers 10 bases. The J segment lost 6 bases and the V segment lost 8 bases, leaving 6 bases of the junction unmatched. CDR1 WSHSY and CDR2 SAAADI come from the germline V gene. The CDR3 runs 14 residues. CDR3 region: CASSSGRGSGELFF. The DNA of the CDR3 is TGCGCCAGCTCCAGCGGGAGGGGATCCGGGGAGCTGTTTTTT.

This rearrangement joins TRBV6-1 to TRBJ2-7, with a tentative D call TRBD1 (6 bases). The germline V gene has CDR1 MNHNS and CDR2 SASEGT. V dropped 10 bases and J dropped 3 bases, with 13 bases sitting between them. The CDR3 consists of 12 residues. The CDR3 reads CAIRTGIYEQYF. In DNA, the CDR3 is TGTGCCATCAGAACAGGGATCTACGAGCAGTACTTC.

DNA for the CDR3: TGCGCCAGCAGCCCGCCCGAGCCTCAAGAGACCCAGTACTTC. Protein product: CASSPPEPQETQYF. The rearrangement joins TRBV5-1 to TRBJ2-5, with D hard to call. The CDR3 sequence is 14 residues long. Germline V gene lookup returns CDR1 SGHRS and CDR2 YFSETQ. V shed 4 bases and J shed 2 bases, with 12 bases lying between them.

The DNA for the CDR3 is TGTGCCAGCAGTTATGGAGGGGACGGTGGTCAGCCCCAGCATTTT. Residues: CASSYGGDGGQPQHF. This sequence joins TRBV27 and TRBJ1-5; a weak D match, TRBD1 (5 bases). The CDR3 covers 15 residues. Between the trimmed V and J ends, which lost 4 bases and 6 bases, there was a span of 16 bases. Germline values: CDR1 MNHEY, CDR2 SMNVEV (reference sequence).

The chain couples TRBV7-3 to TRBJ2-7; D remains unclear. CDR1 and CDR2 from the germline V gene are SGHTA and FQGTGA. CDR3 length: 13 amino acids. Between the trimmed V and J ends, which lost 5 bases and 2 bases, there was a span of 10 bases. The CDR3 spells CASSPGEAYEQYF. The CDR3, as DNA: TGTGCCAGCAGCCCCGGAGAGGCCTACGAGCAGTACTTC.